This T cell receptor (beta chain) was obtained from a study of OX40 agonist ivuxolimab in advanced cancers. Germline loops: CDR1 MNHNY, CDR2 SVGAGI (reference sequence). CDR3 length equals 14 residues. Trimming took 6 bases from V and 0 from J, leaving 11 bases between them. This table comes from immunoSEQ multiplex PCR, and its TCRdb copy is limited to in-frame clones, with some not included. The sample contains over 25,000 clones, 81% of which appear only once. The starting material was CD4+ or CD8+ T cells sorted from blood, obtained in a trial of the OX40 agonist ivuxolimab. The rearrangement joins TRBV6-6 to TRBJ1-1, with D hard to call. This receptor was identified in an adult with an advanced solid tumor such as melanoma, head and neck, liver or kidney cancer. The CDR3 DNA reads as TGTGCCAGCAGCGAACGCGGTTTGAACACTGAAGCTTTCTTT. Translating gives CASSERGLNTEAFF.